A single sample is the source of the 11 T cell receptor beta chains below, sequenced in a study of CD8+ T cells in alopecia areata. Reverse transcribed after extraction, RNA yielded cDNA as the sequencing template. Using immunoSEQ multiplex PCR, the repertoire was profiled, and TCRdb retains in-frame clones only, with some absent. The data contain about 150,000 clones, about 90% of them seen just once; the ten biggest clones take up approximately 15%. The sequenced sample was CD8+ T cells sorted from blood, obtained at week 0. These TCRs come from a human donor with alopecia areata.

This rearrangement joins TRBV2 to TRBJ1-5; 9 bases match TRBD1. Germline V gives CDR1 SNHLY, CDR2 FYNNEI. V lost 7 bases and J lost 2; bases outside the gene matches: 3. The CDR3 consists of 14 residues. CDR3 protein: CASKTGGGNQPQHF. CDR3 sequence (DNA): TGTGCCAGCAAGACAGGGGGTGGCAATCAGCCCCAGCATTTT.

The chain carries TRBV5-5 and TRBJ2-1, with D perhaps given as TRBD1 or TRBD2 (5 bases each). The V and J ends lost 2 bases and 6 bases respectively, with 12 bases between them. The CDR3 is made up of 14 amino acids. Germline loops: CDR1 SGHKS, CDR2 YYEKEE (reference sequence). The CDR3 nucleotides are TGTGCCAGCAGCTTAGAGGGGATCGGCAATGAGCAGTTCTTC. It is translated as CASSLEGIGNEQFF.

The chain carries TRBV29-1 and TRBJ1-1, with TRBD1 as a possible D gene (5 bases). This CDR3 contains 14 residues. V was pared by 8 bases and J by 1 base, with 17 bases between. Germline-derived CDR1 and CDR2 are SQVTM and ANQGSEA. The CDR3, as DNA: TGCAGCACCGGCCGGGACGGGGGGAACACTGAAGCTTTCTTT. It encodes CSTGRDGGNTEAFF.

The rearrangement uses TRBV5-1 and TRBJ2-7; D uncertain. Germline values: CDR1 SGHRS, CDR2 YFSETQ. Trimming shortened V by 5 bases and J by 2 bases, and 11 bases separated the two germline ends. CDR3 length equals 13 residues. The CDR3 reads CASSWVGTYEQYF. The DNA of the CDR3 is TGCGCCAGCAGTTGGGTCGGTACCTACGAGCAGTACTTC.

This clone was seen only a few times. J is TRBJ2-7 and V is TRBV7-9, with D possibly TRBD1 on 8 matching bases. The CDR3 sequence is 14 residues long. The germline V gene has CDR1 SEHNR and CDR2 FQNEAQ (reference sequence). Trimming cost V 5 bases and J 5 bases, with 16 bases left between them. The DNA for the CDR3 is TGTGCCAGCAGCCAGTGGACAGGGAGGGACGAGCAGTACTTC. It yields the protein CASSQWTGRDEQYF. Filled out from reference TRBV7-9 and TRBJ2-7, the complete variable domain reads DTGVSQNPRHKITKRGQNVTFRCDPISEHNRLYWYRQTLGQGPEFLTYFQNEAQLEKSRLLSDRFSAERPKGSFSTLEIQRTEQGDSAMYLCASSQWTGRDEQYFGPGTRLTVT.

The J gene is TRBJ1-1, the V gene TRBV2; D is undetermined. V was cut by 7 bases and J by 8 bases, with 17 bases left in between. CDR1 is SNHLY, CDR2 FYNNEI, per germline. The CDR3 is 13 residues long. The CDR3 coding sequence is TGTGCCAGCACTCCAGACGGGTACTGGGAAGCTTTCTTT. It translates to CASTPDGYWEAFF. The full variable domain, in which reference TRBV2 and TRBJ1-1 provide the parts outside the CDR3, is EPEVTQTPSHQVTQMGQEVILRCVPISNHLYFYWYRQILGQKVEFLVSFYNNEISEKSEIFDDQFSVERPDGSNFTLKIRSTKLEDSAMYFCASTPDGYWEAFFGQGTRLTVV.

The sample holds a few counts of this clone. The chain employs TRBV7-8 and TRBJ2-1; 7 nucleotides line up with TRBD1. From germline, CDR1 is SGHVS and CDR2 FQNEAQ. There are 15 residues in the CDR3. Unmatched junction bases numbered 6, after V lost 3 bases and J lost 4 bases. The CDR3: CASSFLSGGYNEQFF. DNA for the CDR3: TGTGCCAGCAGCTTTTTATCAGGGGGATACAATGAGCAGTTCTTC. The full variable domain, with the rest looked up from reference TRBV7-8 and TRBJ2-1, is GAGVSQSPRYKVAKRGQDVALRCDPISGHVSLFWYQQALGQGPEFLTYFQNEAQLDKSGLPSDRFFAERPEGSVSTLKIQRTQQEDSAVYLCASSFLSGGYNEQFFGPGTRLTVL.

The genes are TRBV2 and TRBJ2-1; the D gene is possibly TRBD2 (6 bases). Germline assignment: CDR1 SNHLY and CDR2 FYNNEI. The CDR3 totals 17 residues. Trimming removed 6 bases from V and 3 bases from J, with 21 bases in between. In DNA form, the CDR3 reads TGTGCCAGCAGGGAACTATCGATCGGGAGCTTCTACAATGAGCAGTTCTTC. Translating gives CASRELSIGSFYNEQFF.

This chain uses TRBV7-9 with TRBJ2-7; no clear D gene. V lost 1 base and J lost 4, with 11 bases in between. The germline CDR1 and CDR2 sequences are SEHNR and FQNEAQ (reference sequence). CDR3 length: 14 amino acids. The CDR3 sequence is CASSLVRTEYEQYF. Written as DNA, the CDR3 is TGTGCCAGCAGCTTAGTGCGGACGGAATACGAGCAGTACTTC.

The rearrangement joins TRBV15 to TRBJ2-3; D gene unclear. Trimming stripped 0 bases from V and 0 bases from J, with 10 bases between. Germline CDR1 LNHNV, CDR2 YYDKDF (reference sequence). This CDR3 region has 16 residues. CDR3 protein: CATSRDQEFSTDTQYF. The CDR3 nucleotides are TGTGCCACCAGCAGAGATCAAGAGTTTAGCACAGATACGCAGTATTTT.

This clone was recorded once. This sample includes further DNA sequences coding for the same CDR3. The chain joins TRBV7-6 to TRBJ2-7, with D unclear. The CDR3 covers 13 residues. Germline V gives CDR1 SGHVS, CDR2 FNYEAQ. The ends were cut back, 1 base at V and 7 bases at J, with 11 bases in the middle. The CDR3 DNA reads TGTGCCAGCAGCTTAGGGGGTTTAGGGGAGCAGTACTTC. Translated: CASSLGGLGEQYF.